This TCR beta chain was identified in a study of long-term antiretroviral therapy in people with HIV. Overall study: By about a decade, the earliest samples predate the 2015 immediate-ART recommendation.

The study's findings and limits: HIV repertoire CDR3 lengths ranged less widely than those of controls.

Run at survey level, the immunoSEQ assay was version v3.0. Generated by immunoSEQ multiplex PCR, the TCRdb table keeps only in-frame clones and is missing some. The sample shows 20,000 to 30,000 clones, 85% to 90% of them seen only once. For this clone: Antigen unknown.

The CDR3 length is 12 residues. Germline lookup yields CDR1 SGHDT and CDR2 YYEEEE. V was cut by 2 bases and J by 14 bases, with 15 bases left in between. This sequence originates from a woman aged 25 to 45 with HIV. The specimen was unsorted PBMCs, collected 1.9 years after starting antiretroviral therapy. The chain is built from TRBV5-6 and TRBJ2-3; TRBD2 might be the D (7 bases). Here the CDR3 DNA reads TGTGCCAGCAGCTTAGGGGGGGAAAGGTTGTATTTT. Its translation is CASSLGGERLYF.